The clone carrying this TCR beta chain was counted ten times or more. To make TCR beta libraries, researchers used iRepertoire HTBI primers and Arm-PCR of CDR3 regions. MiXCR was run by TCRdb on the multiplex PCR reads, yielding one entry per CDR3 protein. Among approximately 560,000 distinct CDR3 sequences, roughly 15% were seen once, and the ten largest hold around 12%. This record comes from a study of regulatory T cells in long-lasting Graves disease. Regarding time point: newly diagnosed GD, antithyroid drugs for less than 3 months. Preparation of the TCR library used RNA extracted from PBMCs. Deletions cut 4 bases from V and 4 bases from J, with 10 bases between. Germline lookup yields CDR1 SGHTA and CDR2 FQGNSA. This CDR3 has 13 residues. These data were also reused for a study on T cells in Graves' hyperthyroidism and ophthalmopathy. This second study says: Any patient presenting with uncontrolled infection, other autoimmune disease, pregnancy or lactation was left out. The HTBI primer set drove a first-round RT-PCR of the TCR CDR3. Among clonotypes expanded in thyroid above 0.001, most were also found in blood.

The V and J genes are TRBV7-2 and TRBJ1-1; D gene ambiguous. The sample here was peripheral blood mononuclear cells (PBMCs), taken at new diagnosis, from a patient treated with antithyroid drugs. The source of this sequence is a man aged 18 to 29 with Graves disease. For the CDR3, the DNA is TGTGCCAGCAGCTCAGTGTTGGGCACTGAAGCTTTCTTT. This gives the protein CASSSVLGTEAFF.